This is a list of T cell receptor beta chains from one sample in a study of T cell responses to AZD1222 COVID-19 vaccine. Clones were read by immunoSEQ multiplex PCR, and TCRdb kept only the in-frame ones, dropping some. Counted here are 110,000 to 150,000 clones, roughly 88% occurring once; the ten biggest clones make up around 8%. Source: peripheral blood, taken on day 0 of AZD1222 vaccination. These receptors were obtained from an adult in good health. Both conserved end residues are part of each CDR3. Fields, in order: CDR3 length, V gene, clone size, J gene, D gene, CDR3 DNA, CDR3 protein. D genes are given only for firm matches. Clone size is shown for a subset of rows, as once, few, many or a class of expanded clone.

13,TRBV6-5,once,TRBJ2-7,TRBD2,TGTGCCAGCAGGACTAGCGGGGCCTACGAGCAGTACTTC,CASRTSGAYEQYF
15,TRBV25-1,-,TRBJ2-1,TRBD2,TGTGCCAGCAGCCCTGGACTAGCGGGGGGAATTGAGCAGTTCTTC,CASSPGLAGGIEQFF
12,TRBV7-9,-,TRBJ2-5,-,TGTGCCAGCAGCCAGTCCCCCGAGACCCAGTACTTC,CASSQSPETQYF
17,TRBV18,once,TRBJ2-7,-,TGTGCCAGCTCACCAGGAGGGTCTGCGTGGTTGTCGGGCGAGCAGTACTTC,CASSPGGSAWLSGEQYF
10,TRBV6-5,-,TRBJ1-1,-,TGTGCCGCCGGGAACACTGAAGCTTTCTTT,CAAGNTEAFF
12,TRBV29-1,-,TRBJ1-2,TRBD1,TGCAGCGTACAGGGGTACCCCTATGGCTACACCTTC,CSVQGYPYGYTF
10,TRBV19,-,TRBJ1-2,-,TGTGCCAGTAGTCTAAACGTCTTCACCTTC,CASSLNVFTF
11,TRBV2,-,TRBJ2-7,-,TGTGCCAGCAGTGTAGGGATTGAGCAGTACTTC,CASSVGIEQYF
13,TRBV7-7,-,TRBJ2-1,-,TGTGCCAGCAGCTTAAGACCAGGAAATGAGCAGTTCTTC,CASSLRPGNEQFF
12,TRBV18,-,TRBJ1-1,-,TGTGCCAGCTCACAGGGGTACACTGAAGCTTTCTTT,CASSQGYTEAFF
14,TRBV5-1,-,TRBJ1-2,TRBD1,TGCGCCAGCAGTCCCCGACAGGGACTAAGCGGCTACACCTTC,CASSPRQGLSGYTF
15,TRBV4-1,-,TRBJ2-7,-,TGCGCCAGCAGCCAAGAAGAGGACTCCTATTACGAGCAGTACTTC,CASSQEEDSYYEQYF
13,TRBV27,-,TRBJ1-1,-,TGTGCCAGCAGTTTGGTGGGAGGGACTGAAGCTTTCTTT,CASSLVGGTEAFF
13,TRBV14,-,TRBJ1-2,-,TGTGCCAGCAGCCAAGATTTGGGCTCCGGGCTGGAATTC,CASSQDLGSGLEF
12,TRBV3-1/TRBV3-2,-,TRBJ2-1,-,TGTGCCAGCAGCCCGACGGGGAATGAGCAGTTCTTC,CASSPTGNEQFF
17,TRBV5-1,few,TRBJ1-1,-,TGCGCCAGCAGCCACGAGGGTAGAGGGTCGGGGAACACTGAAGCTTTCTTT,CASSHEGRGSGNTEAFF
16,TRBV14,-,TRBJ2-1,TRBD2,TGTGCCAGCAGCCAAACTAGCGGGGGGACTTCAAGTGAGCAGTTCTTC,CASSQTSGGTSSEQFF
13,TRBV5-8,-,TRBJ2-7,-,TGTGCCAGCAGCTTGGAACCAGGGGCCGAGCAGTACTTC,CASSLEPGAEQYF
15,TRBV5-1,-,TRBJ2-3,TRBD2,TGCGCCAGCAGCATATTAGCGGGAGAAACAGATACGCAGTATTTT,CASSILAGETDTQYF
14,TRBV27,-,TRBJ2-1,TRBD1,TGTGCCAGCAGAGGCCGGGACAGGGGGTATGAGCAGTTCTTC,CASRGRDRGYEQFF
13,TRBV28,-,TRBJ1-5,-,TGTGCCAGCAGTGTGGGGGGTACTCAGCCCCAGCATTTT,CASSVGGTQPQHF
11,TRBV2,-,TRBJ1-2,-,TGTGCCAGCAGCCAGTACGAGGGCTACACCTTC,CASSQYEGYTF
16,TRBV14,-,TRBJ2-1,TRBD2,TGTGCCAGCAGCCAAGTTGCCGCGGGGGACCACAATGAGCAGTTCTTC,CASSQVAAGDHNEQFF
15,TRBV7-2,-,TRBJ1-4,-,TGTGCCAGCAGCCCGTCCGGCGGGGGGTATGAAAAACTGTTTTTT,CASSPSGGGYEKLFF
16,TRBV4-1,-,TRBJ2-3,TRBD1,TGCGCCAGCAGCCAAGAAAGGACAGGGGCTGGAGATACGCAGTATTTT,CASSQERTGAGDTQYF
16,TRBV1,-,TRBJ1-2,-,TGCACCAGCAGCCAAGATAGTACAGGATTGGACTATGGCTACACCTTC,CTSSQDSTGLDYGYTF
14,TRBV6-2/TRBV6-3,-,TRBJ2-5,-,TGTGCCAGCAGTTATGGGGACTTCCAAGAGACCCAGTACTTC,CASSYGDFQETQYF
13,TRBV19,-,TRBJ1-3,-,TGTGCCAGTAGTCCCCAAGGGGAGGACACCATATATTTT,CASSPQGEDTIYF
14,TRBV9,-,TRBJ2-3,TRBD2,TGTGCCAGCAGCCCGAGCGGCATTAGCGGGGAGCAGTATTTT,CASSPSGISGEQYF
15,TRBV6-1,-,TRBJ2-2,TRBD1,TGTGCCAGCAGTGAACAGGGGGCGAGTACCGGGGAGCTGTTTTTT,CASSEQGASTGELFF
15,TRBV27,-,TRBJ1-1,-,TGTGCCAGCAGTTTATCGAGGACAGCGAACACTGAAGCTTTCTTT,CASSLSRTANTEAFF
14,TRBV5-5,-,TRBJ1-1,-,TGTGCCAGCAGCTTGGGGGGCGGGAACACTGAAGCTTTCTTT,CASSLGGGNTEAFF
13,TRBV29-1,-,TRBJ1-1,-,TGCAGCGTTGGGCGGGGTGAGGGTACTGAAGCTTTCTTT,CSVGRGEGTEAFF
13,TRBV11-2,-,TRBJ2-7,-,TGTGCCAGCAGCTTAGCCAGGGCCTACGAGCAGTACTTC,CASSLARAYEQYF
16,TRBV4-1,-,TRBJ1-3,TRBD1,TGCGCCAGCAGCCAAGTCGGACAGGGAGGAGGAAACACCATATATTTT,CASSQVGQGGGNTIYF
11,TRBV7-8,-,TRBJ2-1,TRBD1,TGTGCCAGCAGCCCAGGGGGTGAGCAGTTCTTC,CASSPGGEQFF
15,TRBV6-5,-,TRBJ1-1,-,TGTGCCAGCAGTTACCAGGGAATGGGGAACACTGAAGCTTTCTTT,CASSYQGMGNTEAFF
17,TRBV2,-,TRBJ1-2,-,TGTGCCAGCAGGACAGGCTACCTGACCCTTGGTTTGATGGGCTACACCTTC,CASRTGYLTLGLMGYTF
13,TRBV2,-,TRBJ2-7,-,TGTGCCAGCACTCTGGGTCCGCAGTACGAGCAGTACTTC,CASTLGPQYEQYF
13,TRBV28,-,TRBJ1-2,-,TGTGCCAGCAGTTTCCAGACAAGCTATGGCTACACCTTC,CASSFQTSYGYTF
15,TRBV28,-,TRBJ2-3,-,TGTGCCAGCAGAACCCCGGGACGGACCTTTGATACGCAGTATTTT,CASRTPGRTFDTQYF
12,TRBV28,-,TRBJ1-1,-,TGTGCCAGCAGTTTATTCCGGACTGAAGCTTTCTTT,CASSLFRTEAFF
13,TRBV6-5,-,TRBJ1-4,-,TGTGCCAGCAGTTTCGGGGCGGATGAAAAACTGTTTTTT,CASSFGADEKLFF
14,TRBV4-2,-,TRBJ2-7,-,TGTGCCAGCAGCCCCAAACCGGATGCCTACGAGCAGTACTTC,CASSPKPDAYEQYF
14,TRBV29-1,-,TRBJ2-5,-,TGCAGCGTCGAGCCTGGGTCCGTAGGGGAGACCCAGTACTTC,CSVEPGSVGETQYF
13,TRBV3-1/TRBV3-2,-,TRBJ1-5,-,TGTGCCAGCAGCCAGGGGGGTAATCAGCCCCAGCATTTT,CASSQGGNQPQHF
15,TRBV27,-,TRBJ1-6,TRBD1,TGTGCCAGCAGTCCGAGGACAGGGTGGGGTTCACCCCTCCACTTT,CASSPRTGWGSPLHF
14,TRBV14,-,TRBJ1-3,TRBD1,TGTGCCAGCAGCCGGACAGGCCCTGGAAACACCATATATTTT,CASSRTGPGNTIYF
15,TRBV7-9,-,TRBJ1-5,-,TGTGCCAGCAGCTCCCCTGAAGGAGGCAATCAGCCCCAGCATTTT,CASSSPEGGNQPQHF
13,TRBV3-1/TRBV3-2,-,TRBJ2-3,-,TGTGCCAGCAGCCAAGTCCAAGGTAATACGCAGTATTTT,CASSQVQGNTQYF
14,TRBV6-6,-,TRBJ1-5,TRBD1,TGTGCCAGCAGTCCACAGGGGGGGCAACAGCCCCAGCATTTT,CASSPQGGQQPQHF
15,TRBV7-9,-,TRBJ1-2,-,TGTGCCAGCAGCTTAGCGGCCAGGGGATATTATGGCTACACCTTC,CASSLAARGYYGYTF
20,TRBV7-6,-,TRBJ2-2,TRBD2,TGTGCCAGCAGCTACCCCGGACTAGCGGGGGTCAATCTGGACACCGGGGAGCTGTTTTTT,CASSYPGLAGVNLDTGELFF
19,TRBV21-1,-,TRBJ1-1,-,TGTGCCAGCATCCTTAGGCGGGGGGCTCAGACCTGCGTGAACACTGAAGCTTTCTTT,CASILRRGAQTCVNTEAFF
11,TRBV6-5,-,TRBJ1-2,-,TGTGCCAGCAGCCCGGGTAGTGGCTACACCTTC,CASSPGSGYTF
16,TRBV5-1,-,TRBJ2-7,TRBD1,TGCGCCAGCAGCCGGAGCCGGACAGGTGAGACCTACGAGCAGTACTTC,CASSRSRTGETYEQYF
13,TRBV11-2,-,TRBJ2-1,TRBD2,TGTGCCAGCAGCTCTTTAGCGGGGGGTGGAAAGTTCTTC,CASSSLAGGGKFF
14,TRBV4-1,few,TRBJ1-2,-,TGCGCCAGCAGCCAAGATAGCCAGGCCGTTGGCTACACCTTC,CASSQDSQAVGYTF
15,TRBV3-1/TRBV3-2,-,TRBJ1-3,-,TGTGCCAGCAGCGCGGGACGGCCCTCTGGAAACACCATATATTTT,CASSAGRPSGNTIYF
17,TRBV4-2,-,TRBJ1-1,-,TGTGCCAGCAGCCCCCGGGGGGGGCAGATTCAGAACACTGAAGCTTTCTTT,CASSPRGGQIQNTEAFF